The TCR beta chain under discussion was sequenced for a study of cytomegalovirus exposure and HLA in healthy donors. General observations from the study: As a later analysis revealed, most CMV-associated TCR beta chains appeared HLA-restricted. Indistinguishable V segments, including TRBV6-2 and TRBV6-3, were excluded. The authors listed 164 TCR beta chains as cytomegalovirus-associated.

Despite likely unrecorded immune exposures, the donors were nominally healthy at the time of sampling. A multiplex PCR was run with 60 Vbeta primers and 13 Jbeta primers. Method: immunoSEQ multiplex PCR; TCRdb's copy keeps in-frame clones and lacks some. The repertoire has roughly 190,000 clones, approximately 83% of them found once; the top ten carry 10% to 13%. Deletions cut 2 bases from V and 2 bases from J, with 12 bases between. Germline lookup yields CDR1 SGHTS and CDR2 YDEGEE. The length of the CDR3 is 15 residues. Note on this clone: Its antigen is not known.

The TCR sequence derives from a woman aged 45 to 65 in good health and CMV-seropositive. The V call is TRBV5-8, the J call TRBJ2-3; D is undetermined. The material sequenced was PBMCs. This CDR3 is CASSLYQAYTDTQYF. The CDR3 DNA is TGTGCCAGCAGCTTATACCAGGCCTACACAGATACGCAGTATTTT.